A selection of T cell receptor beta chains follows, all from one sample in a study of radiation and T cells in renal cell carcinoma. Some clones are missing from TCRdb's copy, which holds only in-frame ones; the method was immunoSEQ multiplex PCR. The data hold about 150,000 clones, with roughly 84% observed a single time. Sample: blood, taken from a patient whose treatment included radiotherapy and nephrectomy. The receptor source for this set is a woman aged 45-65 years with renal cell carcinoma. The CDR3 runs from the conserved cysteine through the conserved F or W. The D gene is left open where the match is weak. Clone size appears in some rows only: once, few, many, or a class for an expanded clone.

clone_size: .
v_call: TRBV19
j_call: TRBJ2-3
d_call: TRBD2
cdr3_nt: TGTGCCAGTAGTATCGCCCGGACTAGCGGCCCCCTTTCGGATACGCAGTATTTT
cdr3_aa: CASSIARTSGPLSDTQYF

clone_size: .
v_call: TRBV2
j_call: TRBJ2-7
d_call: .
cdr3_nt: TGTGCCAGCAGTGAAGTGGACTACCTTCGTTACGAGCAGTACTTC
cdr3_aa: CASSEVDYLRYEQYF

clone_size: .
v_call: TRBV7-2
j_call: TRBJ1-5
d_call: .
cdr3_nt: TGTGCCAGCAGCACGCAGCAGGGAATTAGCAATCAGCCCCAGCATTTT
cdr3_aa: CASSTQQGISNQPQHF

clone_size: .
v_call: TRBV11-2
j_call: TRBJ2-5
d_call: TRBD2
cdr3_nt: TGTGCCAGCAGCTTTTCTCGGGGGGGGGCAGAGACCCAGTACTTC
cdr3_aa: CASSFSRGGAETQYF

clone_size: .
v_call: TRBV7-9
j_call: TRBJ1-3
d_call: .
cdr3_nt: TGTGCCAGCAGCTACACAGGTGACGGCTCTGGAAACACCATATATTTT
cdr3_aa: CASSYTGDGSGNTIYF

clone_size: .
v_call: TRBV29-1
j_call: TRBJ1-1
d_call: .
cdr3_nt: TGCAGCGTTGGCCCTCCCCAGAGGGGAACTGAAGCTTTCTTT
cdr3_aa: CSVGPPQRGTEAFF

clone_size: .
v_call: TRBV19
j_call: TRBJ1-5
d_call: .
cdr3_nt: TGTGCCAGTAGTATCGACAGGATTCCCCAGCCCCAGCATTTT
cdr3_aa: CASSIDRIPQPQHF

clone_size: once
v_call: TRBV6-6
j_call: TRBJ1-1
d_call: .
cdr3_nt: TGTGCCAGCAGTAACCCAGGGAATGGCGTGAACACTGAAGCTTTCTTT
cdr3_aa: CASSNPGNGVNTEAFF

clone_size: .
v_call: TRBV6-1
j_call: TRBJ1-1
d_call: .
cdr3_nt: TGTGCCAGCAGTGAAGCTGTGGGCAGGGTGAACACTGAAGCTTTCTTT
cdr3_aa: CASSEAVGRVNTEAFF

clone_size: .
v_call: TRBV27
j_call: TRBJ2-1
d_call: .
cdr3_nt: TGTGCCAGCAGTTTACTATTTGGGGGCTCCTACAATGAGCAGTTCTTC
cdr3_aa: CASSLLFGGSYNEQFF

clone_size: .
v_call: TRBV7-9
j_call: TRBJ1-1
d_call: .
cdr3_nt: TGTGCCAGCAGCTTCCTCGACGGGGGGGAGGATGAAGCTTTCTTT
cdr3_aa: CASSFLDGGEDEAFF

clone_size: .
v_call: TRBV10-2
j_call: TRBJ2-6
d_call: .
cdr3_nt: TGCGCCAGCAGTGAGTCTGGGGGTACTGGGGCCAACGTCCTGACTTTC
cdr3_aa: CASSESGGTGANVLTF

clone_size: .
v_call: TRBV7-9
j_call: TRBJ1-1
d_call: TRBD1
cdr3_nt: TGTGCCAGCAGTCAACAGGGGAGGGACACTGAAGCTTTCTTT
cdr3_aa: CASSQQGRDTEAFF

clone_size: once
v_call: TRBV6-5
j_call: TRBJ1-1
d_call: .
cdr3_nt: TGTGCCAGCAGTCCTCGGGGGGGTCAGACTGAAGCTTTCTTT
cdr3_aa: CASSPRGGQTEAFF

clone_size: .
v_call: TRBV14
j_call: TRBJ1-3
d_call: .
cdr3_nt: TGTGCCAGCAGCCAAGATGTTGGAAACACCATATATTTT
cdr3_aa: CASSQDVGNTIYF

clone_size: .
v_call: TRBV6-1
j_call: TRBJ2-7
d_call: .
cdr3_nt: TGTGCCAGCAGCTACTACGAGCAGTACTTC
cdr3_aa: CASSYYEQYF

clone_size: .
v_call: TRBV29-1
j_call: TRBJ2-1
d_call: .
cdr3_nt: TGCAGCGTTGAAGATATGGGGAGAGGGAACAATGAGCAGTTCTTC
cdr3_aa: CSVEDMGRGNNEQFF

clone_size: .
v_call: TRBV9
j_call: TRBJ1-4
d_call: .
cdr3_nt: TGTGCCAGCAGCGCGTCGACAGTAGGAAAACTGTTTTTT
cdr3_aa: CASSASTVGKLFF

clone_size: .
v_call: TRBV10-3
j_call: TRBJ2-7
d_call: .
cdr3_nt: TGTGCCACCTCACGGTTAAGCTCCTACGAGCAGTACTTC
cdr3_aa: CATSRLSSYEQYF

clone_size: .
v_call: TRBV27
j_call: TRBJ2-1
d_call: .
cdr3_nt: TGTGCCAGCAGTTTATCTAGAAATGAGCAGTTCTTC
cdr3_aa: CASSLSRNEQFF

clone_size: .
v_call: TRBV7-9
j_call: TRBJ1-6
d_call: .
cdr3_nt: TGTGCCAGCAGCTTTTTCCACGGACCGCGGACCTATTCACCCCTCCACTTT
cdr3_aa: CASSFFHGPRTYSPLHF

clone_size: .
v_call: TRBV10-3
j_call: TRBJ1-6
d_call: .
cdr3_nt: TGTGCCATCAGTGACGTGGGATCACCTTCACCCCTCCACTTT
cdr3_aa: CAISDVGSPSPLHF

clone_size: .
v_call: TRBV4-1
j_call: TRBJ2-3
d_call: .
cdr3_nt: TGCGCCAGCAGCCAAGACCGTTTGACAGCTTTTTTCACAGATACGCAGTATTTT
cdr3_aa: CASSQDRLTAFFTDTQYF

clone_size: .
v_call: TRBV7-9
j_call: TRBJ2-1
d_call: TRBD2
cdr3_nt: TGTGCCAGCAGCTCTCAGCGGGGGAGCTCCTACAATGAGCAGTTCTTC
cdr3_aa: CASSSQRGSSYNEQFF

clone_size: .
v_call: TRBV4-2
j_call: TRBJ1-6
d_call: TRBD1
cdr3_nt: TGTGCCAGCAGAACAACAGGGGGACGGGCACCCCTCCACTTT
cdr3_aa: CASRTTGGRAPLHF

clone_size: .
v_call: TRBV7-8
j_call: TRBJ2-6
d_call: .
cdr3_nt: TGTGCCAGCAGCTTTTCTGGGGCCAACGTCCTGACTTTC
cdr3_aa: CASSFSGANVLTF

clone_size: once
v_call: TRBV15
j_call: TRBJ2-7
d_call: .
cdr3_nt: TGTGCCACCTCCGAGAGGGGCGCATCCTACGAGCAGTACTTC
cdr3_aa: CATSERGASYEQYF

clone_size: once
v_call: TRBV4-1
j_call: TRBJ2-2
d_call: TRBD1
cdr3_nt: TGCGCCAGCAGCCAGGGGCAGGGGGCACCCGGGGAGCTGTTTTTT
cdr3_aa: CASSQGQGAPGELFF

clone_size: .
v_call: TRBV27
j_call: TRBJ1-1
d_call: .
cdr3_nt: TGTGCCAGCAGTTTCTGGGGGATGAGGACTGAAGCTTTCTTT
cdr3_aa: CASSFWGMRTEAFF

clone_size: once
v_call: TRBV6-5
j_call: TRBJ1-4
d_call: .
cdr3_nt: TGTGCCAGCAGTTACTCCATAGACGGTGAAAAACTGTTTTTT
cdr3_aa: CASSYSIDGEKLFF

clone_size: .
v_call: TRBV7-6
j_call: TRBJ1-1
d_call: .
cdr3_nt: TGTGCCAGCAGCCAACCAGCCCCGAACACTGAAGCTTTCTTT
cdr3_aa: CASSQPAPNTEAFF

clone_size: .
v_call: TRBV7-8
j_call: TRBJ1-6
d_call: .
cdr3_nt: TGTGCCAGCAGCTTATTTCAGGGTTCGAAATCACCCCTCCACTTT
cdr3_aa: CASSLFQGSKSPLHF

clone_size: .
v_call: TRBV7-2
j_call: TRBJ1-5
d_call: .
cdr3_nt: TGTGCCAGCAGCTTAGAAACACCTAATCAGCCCCAGCATTTT
cdr3_aa: CASSLETPNQPQHF

clone_size: .
v_call: TRBV19
j_call: TRBJ1-4
d_call: .
cdr3_nt: TGTGCCAGTAGTCTGGACGGAGGTAATGAAAAACTGTTTTTT
cdr3_aa: CASSLDGGNEKLFF

clone_size: .
v_call: TRBV15
j_call: TRBJ1-2
d_call: .
cdr3_nt: TGTGCCACCAGCAGAGATTACAGTCTTCCCCCTGGAGATCTCGATGGCTACACCTTC
cdr3_aa: CATSRDYSLPPGDLDGYTF

clone_size: .
v_call: TRBV5-8
j_call: TRBJ1-4
d_call: TRBD1
cdr3_nt: TGTGCCAGCAGCATGCACCGGGACAGGGCCTTTTATAATGAAAAACTGTTTTTT
cdr3_aa: CASSMHRDRAFYNEKLFF

clone_size: .
v_call: TRBV9
j_call: TRBJ2-2
d_call: TRBD2
cdr3_nt: TGTGCCAGCAGCGTAGTCCCTAGCGGGGGGGCCACGAACACCGGGGAGCTGTTTTTT
cdr3_aa: CASSVVPSGGATNTGELFF

clone_size: few
v_call: TRBV7-2
j_call: TRBJ1-2
d_call: .
cdr3_nt: TGTGCCAGCAGCGTTAGGCGCTATGGCTACACCTTC
cdr3_aa: CASSVRRYGYTF

clone_size: .
v_call: TRBV5-4
j_call: TRBJ1-6
d_call: .
cdr3_nt: TGTGCCAGCAGCTCGACCTTTAGCCGGGACACCTCACCCCTCCACTTT
cdr3_aa: CASSSTFSRDTSPLHF

clone_size: .
v_call: TRBV9
j_call: TRBJ1-6
d_call: .
cdr3_nt: TGTGCCAGCAGCGTAGCCCAGGGGAACTATAATTCACCCCTCCACTTT
cdr3_aa: CASSVAQGNYNSPLHF

clone_size: .
v_call: TRBV5-6
j_call: TRBJ1-4
d_call: TRBD1
cdr3_nt: TGTGCCAGCAGGGAATTAGACAGGGAGGATGAAAAACTGTTTTTT
cdr3_aa: CASRELDREDEKLFF

clone_size: .
v_call: TRBV5-1
j_call: TRBJ2-3
d_call: TRBD2
cdr3_nt: TGCGCCAGCAGCTGGATAGCGGGGGCCTTCTTAGATACGCAGTATTTT
cdr3_aa: CASSWIAGAFLDTQYF